This passage covers 21 T cell receptor beta chains from one sample sequenced in a study of shared clonotypes between healthy human individuals. Assay used: immunoSEQ multiplex PCR; TCRdb lists only in-frame clones, some missing. The table includes approximately 500,000 clones, 79% detected once. The sequenced sample was PBMCs. These receptors originate from a middle-aged woman in good health. Some clones in this sample may be carry-over from other donors' samples.

The chain couples TRBV10-3 to TRBJ1-4, with D maybe TRBD1 (6 bases). V lost 6 bases and J 6 bases, leaving 17 bases between the germline ends. Germline-derived CDR1 and CDR2 are ENHRY and SYGVKD. This CDR3 region has 15 residues. The CDR3 DNA reads TGTGCCATCAGGCCTACTTCAGGGGCGGATGAAAAACTGTTTTTT. As protein: CAIRPTSGADEKLFF.

This clone was counted between two and nine times. The J gene is TRBJ1-5, the V gene TRBV28; maybe TRBD1 (5 bases). V lost 7 bases and J 0 bases, leaving 28 bases between the germline ends. The germline gives CDR1 MDHEN, CDR2 SYDVKM. The CDR3 length is 20 residues. The CDR3, as DNA: TGTGCCAGCACCCGGCTCGATCTAAATCGGGCAGGGAGTAGCAATCAGCCCCAGCATTTT. Translation: CASTRLDLNRAGSSNQPQHF.

The chain combines TRBV2 with TRBJ1-2; D gene uncertain. This CDR3 comprises 11 residues. The germline V gene encodes CDR1 SNHLY and CDR2 FYNNEI. The V end was cut by 6 bases, the J end by 2 bases, with 4 bases between. The CDR3 sequence: CASRANYGYTF. The CDR3 DNA follows: TGTGCCAGCAGAGCAAACTATGGCTACACCTTC.

On this clone itself: Different DNA sequences within this sample yield the same CDR3. This chain connects TRBV10-3 to TRBJ1-5; 8 bases are a match to TRBD1. CDR3 size: 16 residues. Per germline, CDR1 ENHRY and CDR2 SYGVKD. J gave up 4 bases and V 2 bases, and 7 bases lay outside the gene matches. The CDR3 bases are TGTGCCATCAGTGAGGTTGACAGGGGAGTGAATCAGCCCCAGCATTTT. This encodes CAISEVDRGVNQPQHF.

This sequence joins TRBV10-3 and TRBJ2-1; D possibly corresponds to TRBD1 (5 bases). CDR1 is ENHRY, CDR2 SYGVKD, per germline. CDR3 length: 13 residues. V was trimmed by 4 bases and J by 2 bases, leaving 6 bases between them. The CDR3 DNA follows: TGTGCCATCAGTGCGGACACCTACAATGAGCAGTTCTTC. Its protein is CAISADTYNEQFF.

The sample holds one count of this clone. CDR3 loop: CASGRGPNTEAFF. Here the CDR3 DNA reads TGTGCTAGTGGTAGGGGCCCGAACACTGAAGCTTTCTTT. V is TRBV12-5 and J is TRBJ1-1, with D possibly matching TRBD1 (5 bases). V lost 5 bases and J lost 1, with 8 bases in between. The CDR3 totals 13 residues. The germline gives CDR1 LGHNT, CDR2 FRNRAP.

This clone was seen more than once but under ten times. J is TRBJ2-1 and V is TRBV6-1; 11 bases agree with TRBD2. The length of the CDR3 is 15 residues. J was trimmed by 6 bases and V by 2 bases; bases with no gene match: 3. CDR1 is MNHNS, CDR2 SASEGT, per germline. The CDR3 sequence: CASSELAGGSNEQFF. CDR3 bases: TGTGCCAGCAGTGAACTAGCGGGAGGAAGCAATGAGCAGTTCTTC.

The CDR3 region is CASSFGQGYTDTQYF. The CDR3 DNA sequence: TGTGCCAGCAGTTTTGGACAGGGGTACACAGATACGCAGTATTTT. This sequence joins TRBV6-5 and TRBJ2-3; 9 nucleotides align to TRBD1. The CDR3 is 15 residues long. Germline V gene lookup returns CDR1 MNHEY and CDR2 SVGAGI. Unmatched junction bases numbered 4, after V lost 4 bases and J lost 2 bases.

The V and J genes are TRBV18 and TRBJ2-6; D not certain. This CDR3 is 14 amino acids long. Germline V gene sequence: CDR1 KGHSH, CDR2 LQKENI. Trimming removed 0 bases at V and 11 bases at J, with 11 bases between. CDR3 residues: CASSPPAVPYVLTF. For the CDR3, the DNA is TGTGCCAGCTCACCACCAGCAGTGCCCTACGTCCTGACTTTC.

The rearrangement uses TRBV28 and TRBJ1-6; D unresolved. V lost 0 bases to trimming and J lost 7 bases, with 4 bases between them. CDR3 length: 13 residues. Germline V CDR1 and CDR2: MDHEN, SYDVKM. The CDR3 region is CASSLWPNSPLHF. The CDR3 nucleotides read TGTGCCAGCAGTTTATGGCCGAATTCACCCCTCCACTTT.

The chain employs TRBV6-5 and TRBJ2-2, with TRBD2 matching 7 bases. Germline CDR1 and CDR2: MNHEY and SVGAGI. Germline trimming cut 7 bases from V and 0 bases from J; bases unmatched to any gene: 5. The CDR3 spans 15 residues. The CDR3 protein is CASKGGLANTGELFF. The DNA for the CDR3 is TGTGCCAGCAAGGGAGGACTAGCGAACACCGGGGAGCTGTTTTTT.

The chain carries TRBV6-1 and TRBJ2-7, with D tentatively TRBD2 (6 bases). The CDR3 spans 15 residues. From germline, CDR1 is MNHNS and CDR2 SASEGT. V was clipped by 6 bases and J by 6 bases, with 21 bases between them. The CDR3: CASSPTSSSRGEQYF. CDR3 coding DNA: TGTGCCAGCAGCCCGACTAGTTCGTCACGAGGCGAGCAGTACTTC.

V usage is TRBV19 and J usage is TRBJ2-6; 7 nucleotides line up with TRBD1. The V segment lost 7 bases and the J segment 2 bases; nucleotides outside the gene matches: 8. This CDR3 comprises 16 residues. Germline assignment: CDR1 LNHDA and CDR2 SQIVND (reference sequence). The CDR3, as DNA: TGTGCCAGTAACGCTGACAGGGACACTGGGGCCAACGTCCTGACTTTC. Translation: CASNADRDTGANVLTF.

V gene TRBV9 combines with J gene TRBJ1-4; D gene ambiguous. The CDR3 is 13 residues long. V lost 1 base and J 4 bases, leaving 5 bases between the germline ends. Per the germline V gene, CDR1 is SGDLS and CDR2 is YYNGEE. The CDR3 protein is CASSVSLNEKLFF. The CDR3 coding sequence is TGTGCCAGCAGCGTAAGTCTTAATGAAAAACTGTTTTTT.

The rearrangement uses TRBV13 and TRBJ1-2; 9 nucleotides line up with TRBD1. V trimming: 3 bases; J trimming: 3 bases; junction bases outside the gene matches: 2. Germline assignment: CDR1 PRHDT and CDR2 FYEKMQ (reference sequence). The CDR3 sequence is 14 residues long. The CDR3 loop is CASSLGQGDYGYTF. The CDR3 nucleotides are TGTGCCAGCAGCTTGGGACAGGGAGACTATGGCTACACCTTC.

This clone was seen a single time. V and J are TRBV10-3 and TRBJ2-1; D is ambiguous. Trimming removed 4 bases at V and 4 bases at J, with 2 bases between. Germline lookup yields CDR1 ENHRY and CDR2 SYGVKD. This CDR3 region has 11 residues. CDR3 sequence: CAISVYNEQFF. CDR3 in DNA: TGTGCCATCAGTGTGTACAATGAGCAGTTCTTC.

This rearrangement joins TRBV10-3 to TRBJ2-2; tentatively, D is TRBD2 (6 bases). Trimming removed 6 bases from V and 1 base from J, with 12 bases in between. Germline lookup yields CDR1 ENHRY and CDR2 SYGVKD. The CDR3 is made up of 15 amino acids. CDR3 protein: CAISGRRGNTGELFF. The CDR3 bases are TGTGCCATCAGCGGAAGGCGGGGGAACACCGGGGAGCTGTTTTTT.

J is TRBJ2-7 and V is TRBV6-5; 7 bases agree with TRBD2. Germline trimming cut 4 bases from V and 2 bases from J; bases unmatched to any gene: 2. Per the germline V gene, CDR1 is MNHEY and CDR2 is SVGAGI. CDR3 length: 13 amino acids. CDR3 sequence (DNA): TGTGCCAGCAGTTCTAGCGGTACCTACGAGCAGTACTTC. Translation gives CASSSSGTYEQYF.

This clone has only one observation. This rearrangement joins TRBV28 to TRBJ2-7, with TRBD1 matching 7 bases. The V gene end was trimmed by 4 bases and the J gene end by 3 bases; junction bases not matched to a gene: 9. In germline, CDR1 is MDHEN, CDR2 SYDVKM. The CDR3 is 15 amino acids. In DNA, the CDR3 is TGTGCCAGCAGTTCCACAGGGGCCATCCTCTACGAGCAGTACTTC. It codes for CASSSTGAILYEQYF.

The chain employs TRBV2 and TRBJ2-7, with 7 bases matching TRBD2. Unmatched junction bases numbered 4, after V lost 6 bases and J lost 5 bases. Germline values: CDR1 SNHLY, CDR2 FYNNEI. The CDR3 covers 12 residues. CDR3 protein: CASSGLVHEQYF. In DNA form, the CDR3 reads TGTGCCAGCAGCGGACTAGTCCACGAGCAGTACTTC.

J is TRBJ1-5 and V is TRBV18, with D perhaps TRBD1 (5 bases). Deletions cut 1 base from V and 2 bases from J, with 12 bases between. Germline-derived CDR1 and CDR2 are KGHSH and LQKENI. The CDR3 extends over 16 amino acids. DNA for the CDR3: TGTGCCAGCTCACCACGGGAGGGGAGGGGCAATCAGCCCCAGCATTTT. This translates into CASSPREGRGNQPQHF.